The present entry profiles one T cell receptor (beta chain) with its context. This record comes from a study of blood T cell repertoires in COVID-19. Whole-study context: Acute-phase and convalescent COVID-19 samples originated in the United States, Italy and Spain. PBMCs, B-cell-depleted T cells, or T cells provided the cDNA or gDNA that made up the material.

In the source study's methods: The authors estimated nucleated cell counts from reference gene primer amplification. Clones were read by immunoSEQ multiplex PCR, and TCRdb kept only the in-frame ones, dropping some. V and J calls and clone size are those listed in that table; D and trimming were worked out from the DNA. Here the sample spans fewer than 45,000 clones, about 80% being singletons. Deletions cut 6 bases from V and 5 bases from J, with 13 bases between. The CDR3 is 13 residues long. Germline loops: CDR1 MGHRA, CDR2 YSYEKL. The sequenced sample consisted of peripheral blood. The clonotype comes from a man aged 55 to 70 with active COVID-19. The chain links TRBV4-1 to TRBJ1-2, with D tentatively TRBD1 (5 bases). CDR3 coding DNA: TGCGCCAGCAGGGGGGGTGATGGGTATGGCTACACCTTC. Its protein is CASRGGDGYGYTF.